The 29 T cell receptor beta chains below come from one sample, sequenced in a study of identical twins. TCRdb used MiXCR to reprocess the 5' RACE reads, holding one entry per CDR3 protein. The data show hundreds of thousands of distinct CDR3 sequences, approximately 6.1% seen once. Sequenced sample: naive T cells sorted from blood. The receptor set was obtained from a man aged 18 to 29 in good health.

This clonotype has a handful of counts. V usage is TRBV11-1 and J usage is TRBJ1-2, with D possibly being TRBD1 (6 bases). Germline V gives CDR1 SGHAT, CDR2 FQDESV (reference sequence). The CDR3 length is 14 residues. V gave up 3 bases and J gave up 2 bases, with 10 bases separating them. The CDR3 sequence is CASSLDTGNYGYTF. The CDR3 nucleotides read TGTGCCAGCAGCTTGGATACAGGGAACTATGGCTACACCTTC. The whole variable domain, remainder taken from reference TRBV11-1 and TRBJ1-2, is EAEVAQSPRYKITEKSQAVAFWCDPISGHATLYWYRQILGQGPELLVQFQDESVVDDSQLPKDRFSAERLKGVDSTLKIQPAELGDSAMYLCASSLDTGNYGYTFGSGTRLTVV.

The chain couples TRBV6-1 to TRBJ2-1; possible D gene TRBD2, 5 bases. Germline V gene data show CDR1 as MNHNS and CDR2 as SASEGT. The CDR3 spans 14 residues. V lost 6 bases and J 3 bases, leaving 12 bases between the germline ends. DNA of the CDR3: TGTGCCAGCAGCTCCGGGATTGACTACAATGAGCAGTTCTTC. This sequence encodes CASSSGIDYNEQFF.

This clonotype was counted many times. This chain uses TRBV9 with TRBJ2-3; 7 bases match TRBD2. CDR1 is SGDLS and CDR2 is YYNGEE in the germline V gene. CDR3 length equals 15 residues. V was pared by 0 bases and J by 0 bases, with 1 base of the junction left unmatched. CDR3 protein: CASSVVAGSTDTQYF. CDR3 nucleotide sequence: TGTGCCAGCAGCGTAGTAGCGGGTAGCACAGATACGCAGTATTTT.

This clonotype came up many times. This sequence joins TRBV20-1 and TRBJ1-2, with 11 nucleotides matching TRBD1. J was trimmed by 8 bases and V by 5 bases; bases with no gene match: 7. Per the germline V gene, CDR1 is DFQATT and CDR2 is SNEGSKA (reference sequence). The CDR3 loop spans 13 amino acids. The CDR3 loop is CSALRTGGTGYTF. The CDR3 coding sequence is TGCAGTGCTCTAAGGACAGGGGGCACGGGCTACACCTTC.

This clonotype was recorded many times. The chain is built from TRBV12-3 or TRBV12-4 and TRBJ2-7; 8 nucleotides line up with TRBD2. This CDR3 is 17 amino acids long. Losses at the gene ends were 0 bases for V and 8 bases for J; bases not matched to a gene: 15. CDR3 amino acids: CASSLASSAGERSKQYF. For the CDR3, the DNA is TGTGCCAGCAGTTTAGCCTCGTCAGCGGGAGAGCGATCAAAGCAGTACTTC.

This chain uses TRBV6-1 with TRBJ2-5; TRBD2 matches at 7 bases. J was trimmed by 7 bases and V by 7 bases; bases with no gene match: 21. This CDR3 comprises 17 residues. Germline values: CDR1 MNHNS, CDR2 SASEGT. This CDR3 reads CASTQVGTSVLHATQYF. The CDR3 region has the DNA TGTGCCAGCACCCAAGTTGGAACTAGCGTCTTGCATGCGACCCAGTACTTC.

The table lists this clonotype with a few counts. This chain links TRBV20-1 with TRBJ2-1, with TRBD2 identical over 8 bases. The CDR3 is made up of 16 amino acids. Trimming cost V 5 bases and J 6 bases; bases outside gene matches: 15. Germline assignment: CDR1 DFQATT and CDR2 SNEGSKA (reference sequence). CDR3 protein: CSASERETSAGNEQFF. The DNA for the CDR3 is TGCAGTGCTTCCGAGCGGGAGACGTCGGCGGGCAATGAGCAGTTCTTC.

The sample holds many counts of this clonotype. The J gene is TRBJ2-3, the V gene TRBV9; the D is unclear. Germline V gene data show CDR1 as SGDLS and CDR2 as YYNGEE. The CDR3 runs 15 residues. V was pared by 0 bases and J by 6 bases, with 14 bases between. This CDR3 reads CASSVEEMGGDTQYF. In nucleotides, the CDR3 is TGTGCCAGCAGCGTAGAGGAGATGGGTGGGGATACGCAGTATTTT.

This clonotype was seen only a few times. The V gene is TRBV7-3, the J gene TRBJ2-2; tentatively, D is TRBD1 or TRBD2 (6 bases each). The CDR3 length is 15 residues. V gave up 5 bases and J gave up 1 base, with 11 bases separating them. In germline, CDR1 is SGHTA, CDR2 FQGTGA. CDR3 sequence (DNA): TGTGCCAGCAGCCAGGGGACTCAGAACACCGGGGAGCTGTTTTTT. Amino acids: CASSQGTQNTGELFF. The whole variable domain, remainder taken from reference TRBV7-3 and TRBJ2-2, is GAGVSQTPSNKVTEKGKYVELRCDPISGHTALYWYRQSLGQGPEFLIYFQGTGAADDSGLPNDRFFAVRPEGSVSTLKIQRTERGDSAVYLCASSQGTQNTGELFFGEGSRLTVL.

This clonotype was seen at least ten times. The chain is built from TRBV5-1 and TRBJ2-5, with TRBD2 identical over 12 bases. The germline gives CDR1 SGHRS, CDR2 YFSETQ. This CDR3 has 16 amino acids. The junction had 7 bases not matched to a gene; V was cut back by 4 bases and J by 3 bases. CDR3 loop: CASSGRTSGAEETQYF. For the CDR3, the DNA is TGCGCCAGCAGCGGGAGGACTAGCGGGGCTGAAGAGACCCAGTACTTC.

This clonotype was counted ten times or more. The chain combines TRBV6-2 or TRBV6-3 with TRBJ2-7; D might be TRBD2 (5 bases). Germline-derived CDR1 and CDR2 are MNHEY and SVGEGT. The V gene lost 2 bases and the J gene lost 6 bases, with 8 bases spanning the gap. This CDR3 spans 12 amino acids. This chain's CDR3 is CASSYVGVEQYV. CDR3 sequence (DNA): TGTGCCAGCAGTTACGTCGGGGTCGAGCAGTACGTC.

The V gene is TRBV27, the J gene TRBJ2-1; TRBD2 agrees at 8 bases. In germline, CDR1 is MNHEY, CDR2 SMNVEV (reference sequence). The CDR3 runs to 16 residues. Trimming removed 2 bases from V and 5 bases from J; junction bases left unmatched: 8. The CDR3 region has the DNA TGTGCCAGCAGTTTAAGCGCGGGAGGAGGGAACAATGAGCAGTTCTTC. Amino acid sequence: CASSLSAGGGNNEQFF.

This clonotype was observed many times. DNA of the CDR3: TGTGCCAGCAGTTTGGCAGGCGGACCCTATAATTCACCCCTCCACTTT. Its protein is CASSLAGGPYNSPLHF. The chain employs TRBV12-3 or TRBV12-4 and TRBJ1-6; D is uncertain. The germline V and J ends were trimmed by 3 bases and 2 bases, with 11 bases remaining between them. The CDR3 has 16 amino acids.

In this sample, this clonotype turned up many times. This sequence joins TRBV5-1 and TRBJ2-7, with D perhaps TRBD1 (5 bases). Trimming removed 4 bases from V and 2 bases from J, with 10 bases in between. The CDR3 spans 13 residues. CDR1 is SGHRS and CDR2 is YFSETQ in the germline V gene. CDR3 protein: CASSPGHAYEQYF. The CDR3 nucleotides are TGCGCCAGCAGCCCCGGACATGCCTACGAGCAGTACTTC.

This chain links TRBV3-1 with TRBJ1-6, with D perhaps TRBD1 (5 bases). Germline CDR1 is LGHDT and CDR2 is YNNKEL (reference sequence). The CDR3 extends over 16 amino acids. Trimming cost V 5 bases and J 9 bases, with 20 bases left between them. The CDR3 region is CASSSEPQGYGSPLHF. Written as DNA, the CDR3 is TGTGCCAGCAGCTCCGAACCTCAGGGCTATGGTTCACCCCTCCACTTT.

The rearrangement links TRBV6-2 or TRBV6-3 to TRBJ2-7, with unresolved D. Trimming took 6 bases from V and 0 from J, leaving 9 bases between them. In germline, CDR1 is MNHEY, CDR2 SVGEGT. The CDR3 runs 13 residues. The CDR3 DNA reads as TGTGCCAGCAGCCCCCAGAGCTCCTACGAGCAGTACGTC. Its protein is CASSPQSSYEQYV.

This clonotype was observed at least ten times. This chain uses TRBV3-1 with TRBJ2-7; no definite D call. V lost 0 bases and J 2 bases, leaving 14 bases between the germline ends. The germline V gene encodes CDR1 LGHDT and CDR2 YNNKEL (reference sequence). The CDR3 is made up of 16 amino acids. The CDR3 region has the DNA TGTGCCAGCAGCCAAGATAGTCCAACTATAACCTACGAGCAGTACTTC. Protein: CASSQDSPTITYEQYF.

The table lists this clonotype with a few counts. This CDR3 reads CASSLVPTTGNEQFF. CDR3 DNA: TGCGCCAGCAGCTTGGTTCCGACTACCGGCAATGAGCAGTTCTTC. This rearrangement joins TRBV5-1 to TRBJ2-1; maybe TRBD2 (5 bases). The CDR3 loop spans 15 amino acids. The V gene's germline CDR1 is SGHRS and CDR2 YFSETQ. The germline V and J ends were trimmed by 0 bases and 6 bases, with 13 bases remaining between them.

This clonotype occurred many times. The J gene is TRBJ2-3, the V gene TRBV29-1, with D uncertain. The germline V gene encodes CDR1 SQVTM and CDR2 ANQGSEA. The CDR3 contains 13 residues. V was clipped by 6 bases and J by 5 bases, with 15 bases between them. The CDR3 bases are TGCAGCGTGCGACCCTCGACCCTAGATACGCAGTATTTT. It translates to CSVRPSTLDTQYF.

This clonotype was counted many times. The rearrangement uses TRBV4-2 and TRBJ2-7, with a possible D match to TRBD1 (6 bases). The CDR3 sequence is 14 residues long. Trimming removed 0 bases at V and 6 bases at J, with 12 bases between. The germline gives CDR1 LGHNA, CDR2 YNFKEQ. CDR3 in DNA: TGTGCCAGCAGCCAAGACAGGGGTATCGGCGAGCAGTACTTC. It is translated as CASSQDRGIGEQYF.

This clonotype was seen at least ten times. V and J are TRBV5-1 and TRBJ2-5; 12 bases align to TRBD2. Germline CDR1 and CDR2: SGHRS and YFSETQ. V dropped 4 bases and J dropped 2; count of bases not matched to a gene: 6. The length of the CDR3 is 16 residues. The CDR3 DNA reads TGCGCCAGCAGCCTCGGACTAGCGGGATTTCAAGAGACCCAGTACTTC. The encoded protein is CASSLGLAGFQETQYF.

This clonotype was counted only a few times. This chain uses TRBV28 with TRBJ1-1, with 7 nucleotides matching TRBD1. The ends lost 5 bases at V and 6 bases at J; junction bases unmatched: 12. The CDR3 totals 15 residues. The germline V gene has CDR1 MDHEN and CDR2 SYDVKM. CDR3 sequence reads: CASSTIRQGIAEAFF. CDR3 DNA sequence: TGTGCCAGCAGTACAATCCGACAGGGTATCGCTGAAGCTTTCTTT. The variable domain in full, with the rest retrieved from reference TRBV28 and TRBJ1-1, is DVKVTQSSRYLVKRTGEKVFLECVQDMDHENMFWYRQDPGLGLRLIYFSYDVKMKEKGDIPEGYSVSREKKERFSLILESASTNQTSMYLCASSTIRQGIAEAFFGQGTRLTVV.

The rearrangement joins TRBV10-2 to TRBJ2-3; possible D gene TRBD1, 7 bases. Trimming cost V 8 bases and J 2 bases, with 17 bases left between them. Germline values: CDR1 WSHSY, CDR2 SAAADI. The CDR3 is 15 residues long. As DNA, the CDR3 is TGCGCCAGCGGAGGGGACAGTAGCCCCACAGATACGCAGTATTTT. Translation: CASGGDSSPTDTQYF.

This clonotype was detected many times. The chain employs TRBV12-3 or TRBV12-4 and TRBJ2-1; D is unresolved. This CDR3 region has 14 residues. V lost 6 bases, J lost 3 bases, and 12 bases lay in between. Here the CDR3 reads CASSRIELYNEQFF. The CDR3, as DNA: TGTGCCAGCAGCCGCATAGAACTCTACAATGAGCAGTTCTTC.

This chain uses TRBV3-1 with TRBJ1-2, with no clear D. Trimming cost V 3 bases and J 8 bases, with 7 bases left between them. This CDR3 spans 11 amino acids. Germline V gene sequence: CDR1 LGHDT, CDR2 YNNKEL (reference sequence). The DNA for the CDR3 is TGTGCCAGCAGCCAGTCTGGGGGCTACACCTTC. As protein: CASSQSGGYTF. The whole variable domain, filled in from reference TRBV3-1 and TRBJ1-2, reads DTAVSQTPKYLVTQMGNDKSIKCEQNLGHDTMYWYKQDSKKFLKIMFSYNNKELIINETVPNRFSPKSPDKAHLNLHINSLELGDSAVYFCASSQSGGYTFGSGTRLTVV.

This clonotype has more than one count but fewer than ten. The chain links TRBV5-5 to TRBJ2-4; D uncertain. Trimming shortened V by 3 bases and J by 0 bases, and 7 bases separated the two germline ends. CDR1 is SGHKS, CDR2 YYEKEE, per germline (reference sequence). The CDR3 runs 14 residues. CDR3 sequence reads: CASSWIVAKNIQYF. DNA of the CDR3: TGTGCCAGCAGCTGGATAGTAGCCAAAAACATTCAGTACTTC.

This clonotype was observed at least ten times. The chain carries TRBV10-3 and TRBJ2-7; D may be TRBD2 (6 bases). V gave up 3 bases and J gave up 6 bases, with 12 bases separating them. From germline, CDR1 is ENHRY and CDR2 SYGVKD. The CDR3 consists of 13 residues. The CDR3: CAISEFLEGEQYV. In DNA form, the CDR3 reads TGTGCCATCAGTGAATTCTTGGAGGGCGAGCAGTACGTC.

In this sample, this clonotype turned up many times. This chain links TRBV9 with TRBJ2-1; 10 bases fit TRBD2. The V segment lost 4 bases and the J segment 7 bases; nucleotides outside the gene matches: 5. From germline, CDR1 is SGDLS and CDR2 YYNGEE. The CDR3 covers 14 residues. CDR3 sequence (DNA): TGTGCCAGCAGCTTAGCGGGAGGAGCGAATGAGCAGTTCTTC. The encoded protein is CASSLAGGANEQFF.

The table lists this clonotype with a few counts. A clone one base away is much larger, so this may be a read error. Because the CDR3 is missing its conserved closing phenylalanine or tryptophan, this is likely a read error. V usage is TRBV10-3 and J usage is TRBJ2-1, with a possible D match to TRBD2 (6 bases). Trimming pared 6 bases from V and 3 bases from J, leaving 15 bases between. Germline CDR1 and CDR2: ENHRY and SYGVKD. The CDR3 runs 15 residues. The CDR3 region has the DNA TGTGCCATCAGAGGGGATGGGGGGAGCTACAATGAGCAGTTCTCC. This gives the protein CAIRGDGGSYNEQFS.